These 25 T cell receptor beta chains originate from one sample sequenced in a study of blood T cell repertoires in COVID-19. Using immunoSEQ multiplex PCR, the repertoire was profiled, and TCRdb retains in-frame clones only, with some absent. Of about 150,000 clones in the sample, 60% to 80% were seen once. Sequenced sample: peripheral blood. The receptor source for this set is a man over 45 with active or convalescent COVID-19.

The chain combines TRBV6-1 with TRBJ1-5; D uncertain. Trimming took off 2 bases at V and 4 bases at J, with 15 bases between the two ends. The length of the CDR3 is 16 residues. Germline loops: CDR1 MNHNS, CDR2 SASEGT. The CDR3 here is CASSEPIASLNQPQHF. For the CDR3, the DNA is TGTGCCAGCAGTGAACCGATAGCCAGCCTAAATCAGCCCCAGCATTTT.

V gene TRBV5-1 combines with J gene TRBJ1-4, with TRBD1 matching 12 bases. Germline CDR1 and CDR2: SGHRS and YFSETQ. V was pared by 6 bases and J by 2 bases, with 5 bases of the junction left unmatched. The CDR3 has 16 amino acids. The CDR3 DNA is TGCGCCAGCACGCCGGGACAGGGGGCGACTAATGAAAAACTGTTTTTT. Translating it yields CASTPGQGATNEKLFF. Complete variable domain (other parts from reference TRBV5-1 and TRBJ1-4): KAGVTQTPRYLIKTRGQQVTLSCSPISGHRSVSWYQQTPGQGLQFLFEYFSETQRNKGNFPGRFSGRQFSNSRSEMNVSTLELGDSALYLCASTPGQGATNEKLFFGSGTQLSVL.

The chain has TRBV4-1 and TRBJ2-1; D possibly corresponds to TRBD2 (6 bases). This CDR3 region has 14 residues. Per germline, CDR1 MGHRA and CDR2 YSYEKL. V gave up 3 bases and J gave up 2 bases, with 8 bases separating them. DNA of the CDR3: TGCGCCAGCAGCCATTTAGCGGCCTACAATGAGCAGTTCTTC. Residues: CASSHLAAYNEQFF.

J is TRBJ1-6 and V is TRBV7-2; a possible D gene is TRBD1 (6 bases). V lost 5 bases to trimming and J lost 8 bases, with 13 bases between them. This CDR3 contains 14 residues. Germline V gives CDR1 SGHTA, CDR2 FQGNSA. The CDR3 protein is CASSPQGSDSPLHF. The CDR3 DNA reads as TGTGCCAGCAGCCCACAGGGTTCGGATTCACCCCTCCACTTT.

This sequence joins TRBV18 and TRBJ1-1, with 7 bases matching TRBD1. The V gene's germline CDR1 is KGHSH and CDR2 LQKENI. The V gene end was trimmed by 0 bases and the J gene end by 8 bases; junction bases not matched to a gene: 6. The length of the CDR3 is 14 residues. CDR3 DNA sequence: TGTGCCAGCTCACCACCGCGAGGGGGCGCGGAAGCTTTCTTT. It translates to CASSPPRGGAEAFF.

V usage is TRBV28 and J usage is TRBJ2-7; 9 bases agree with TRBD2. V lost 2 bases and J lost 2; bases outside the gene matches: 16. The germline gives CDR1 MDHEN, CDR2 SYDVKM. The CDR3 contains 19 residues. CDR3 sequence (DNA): TGTGCCAGCAGTTTAAGGGCGGCGGGAGGGCCGACACGCCCCTACGAGCAGTACTTC. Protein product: CASSLRAAGGPTRPYEQYF.

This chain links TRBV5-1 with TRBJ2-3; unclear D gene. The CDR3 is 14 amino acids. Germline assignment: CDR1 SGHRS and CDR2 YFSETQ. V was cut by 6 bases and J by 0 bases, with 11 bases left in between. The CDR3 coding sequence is TGCGCCAGCAACAAGCAGACTAGCACAGATACGCAGTATTTT. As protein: CASNKQTSTDTQYF.

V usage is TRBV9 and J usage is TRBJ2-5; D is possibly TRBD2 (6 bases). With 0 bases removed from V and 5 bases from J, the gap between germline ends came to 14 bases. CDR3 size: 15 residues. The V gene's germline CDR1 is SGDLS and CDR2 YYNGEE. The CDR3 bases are TGTGCCAGCAGCGTAGGGGTCGGGAGTAGGGAGACCCAGTACTTC. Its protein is CASSVGVGSRETQYF. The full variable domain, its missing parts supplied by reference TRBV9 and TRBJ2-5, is DSGVTQTPKHLITATGQRVTLRCSPRSGDLSVYWYQQSLDQGLQFLIQYYNGEERAKGNILERFSAQQFPDLHSELNLSSLELGDSALYFCASSVGVGSRETQYFGPGTRLLVL.

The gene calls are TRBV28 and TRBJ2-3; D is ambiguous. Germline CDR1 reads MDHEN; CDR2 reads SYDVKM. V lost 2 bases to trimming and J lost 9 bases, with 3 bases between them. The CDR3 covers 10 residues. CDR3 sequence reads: CASSLETQYF. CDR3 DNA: TGTGCCAGCAGTTTAGAGACGCAGTATTTT. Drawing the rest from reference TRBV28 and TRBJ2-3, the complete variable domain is DVKVTQSSRYLVKRTGEKVFLECVQDMDHENMFWYRQDPGLGLRLIYFSYDVKMKEKGDIPEGYSVSREKKERFSLILESASTNQTSMYLCASSLETQYFGPGTRLTVL.

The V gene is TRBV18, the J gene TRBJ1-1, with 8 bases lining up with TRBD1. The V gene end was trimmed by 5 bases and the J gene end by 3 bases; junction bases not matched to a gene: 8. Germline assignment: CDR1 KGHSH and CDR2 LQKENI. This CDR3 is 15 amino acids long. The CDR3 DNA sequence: TGTGCCAGCTCAACTACAGGGGGTGAGGACACTGAAGCTTTCTTT. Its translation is CASSTTGGEDTEAFF.

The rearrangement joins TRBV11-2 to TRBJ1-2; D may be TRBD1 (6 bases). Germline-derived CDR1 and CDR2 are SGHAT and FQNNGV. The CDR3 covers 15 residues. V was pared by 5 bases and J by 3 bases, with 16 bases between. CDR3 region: CASSDEPGQYYGYTF. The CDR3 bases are TGTGCCAGCAGCGACGAACCGGGACAATACTATGGCTACACCTTC.

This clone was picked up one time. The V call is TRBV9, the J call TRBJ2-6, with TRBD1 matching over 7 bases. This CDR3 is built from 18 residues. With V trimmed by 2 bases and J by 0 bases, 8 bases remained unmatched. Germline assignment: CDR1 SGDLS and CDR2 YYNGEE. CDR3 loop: CASSVGTVPSSGANVLTF. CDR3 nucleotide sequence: TGTGCCAGCAGCGTGGGGACAGTTCCAAGCTCTGGGGCCAACGTCCTGACTTTC.

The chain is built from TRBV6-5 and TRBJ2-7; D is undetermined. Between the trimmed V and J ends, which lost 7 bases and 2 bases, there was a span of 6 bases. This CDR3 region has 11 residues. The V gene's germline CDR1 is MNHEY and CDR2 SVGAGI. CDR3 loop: CASIQAYEQYF. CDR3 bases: TGTGCCAGCATTCAGGCCTACGAGCAGTACTTC.

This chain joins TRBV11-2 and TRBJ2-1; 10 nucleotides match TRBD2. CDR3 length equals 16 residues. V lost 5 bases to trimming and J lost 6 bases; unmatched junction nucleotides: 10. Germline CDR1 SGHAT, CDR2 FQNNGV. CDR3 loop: CASSRPLAGIPNEQFF. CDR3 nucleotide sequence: TGTGCCAGCAGCCGACCACTAGCGGGAATCCCCAATGAGCAGTTCTTC.

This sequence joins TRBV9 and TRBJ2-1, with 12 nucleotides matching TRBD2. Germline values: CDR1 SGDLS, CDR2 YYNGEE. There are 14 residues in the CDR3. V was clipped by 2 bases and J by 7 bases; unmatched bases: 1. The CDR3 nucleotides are TGTGCCAGCAGCGTTACTAGCGGGGGGAATGAGCAGTTCTTC. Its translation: CASSVTSGGNEQFF.

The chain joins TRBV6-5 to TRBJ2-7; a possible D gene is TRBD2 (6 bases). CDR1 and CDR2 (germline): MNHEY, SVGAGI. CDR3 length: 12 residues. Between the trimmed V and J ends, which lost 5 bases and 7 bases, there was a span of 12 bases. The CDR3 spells CASSRAGGEQYF. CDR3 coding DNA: TGTGCCAGCAGTAGAGCCGGGGGTGAGCAGTACTTC.

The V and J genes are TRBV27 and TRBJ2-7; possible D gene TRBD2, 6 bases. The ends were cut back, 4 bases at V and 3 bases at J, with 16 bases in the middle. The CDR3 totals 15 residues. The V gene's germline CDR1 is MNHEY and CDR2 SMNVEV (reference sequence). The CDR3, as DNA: TGTGCCAGCAGTTCTCCCGGGACTCATCTCTACGAGCAGTACTTC. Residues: CASSSPGTHLYEQYF.

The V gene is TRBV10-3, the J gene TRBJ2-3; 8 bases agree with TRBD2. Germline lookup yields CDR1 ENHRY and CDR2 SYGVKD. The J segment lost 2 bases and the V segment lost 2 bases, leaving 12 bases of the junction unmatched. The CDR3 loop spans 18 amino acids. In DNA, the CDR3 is TGTGCCATCAGTGAGATCCAACTAGCGGAAACGGCCACAGATACGCAGTATTTT. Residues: CAISEIQLAETATDTQYF.

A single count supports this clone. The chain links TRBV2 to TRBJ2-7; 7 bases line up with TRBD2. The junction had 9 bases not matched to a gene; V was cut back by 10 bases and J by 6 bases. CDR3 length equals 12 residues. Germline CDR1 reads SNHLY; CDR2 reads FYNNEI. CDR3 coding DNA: TGTGCCACCATGGGACCGGGGGGCGAGCAGTACTTC. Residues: CATMGPGGEQYF. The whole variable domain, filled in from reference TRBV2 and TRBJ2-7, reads EPEVTQTPSHQVTQMGQEVILRCVPISNHLYFYWYRQILGQKVEFLVSFYNNEISEKSEIFDDQFSVERPDGSNFTLKIRSTKLEDSAMYFCATMGPGGEQYFGPGTRLTVT.

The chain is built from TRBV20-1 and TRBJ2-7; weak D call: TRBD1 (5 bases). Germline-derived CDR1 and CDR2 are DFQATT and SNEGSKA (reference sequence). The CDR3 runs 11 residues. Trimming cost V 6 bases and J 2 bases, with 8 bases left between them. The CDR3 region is CSATGAYEQYF. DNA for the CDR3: TGCAGTGCCACAGGCGCCTACGAGCAGTACTTC.

The DNA for the CDR3 is TGTGCCAGCAGCTTAACAGGGGGCAGGACCCAGTACTTC. It encodes CASSLTGGRTQYF. This chain joins TRBV11-3 and TRBJ2-5, with 9 bases identical to TRBD1. The CDR3 spans 13 residues. V trimming: 2 bases; J trimming: 7 bases; junction bases outside the gene matches: 2. CDR1 and CDR2 (germline): SGHNT, YENEEA.

CDR3: CASRPGAGNQPQHF. The CDR3 DNA is TGTGCCAGCCGCCCCGGGGCGGGAAATCAGCCCCAGCATTTT. This chain joins TRBV28 and TRBJ1-5, with TRBD1 as a possible D gene (5 bases). Germline V gene lookup returns CDR1 MDHEN and CDR2 SYDVKM. The CDR3 runs 14 residues. Trimming left V 8 bases short and J 4 bases short, with 15 bases between.

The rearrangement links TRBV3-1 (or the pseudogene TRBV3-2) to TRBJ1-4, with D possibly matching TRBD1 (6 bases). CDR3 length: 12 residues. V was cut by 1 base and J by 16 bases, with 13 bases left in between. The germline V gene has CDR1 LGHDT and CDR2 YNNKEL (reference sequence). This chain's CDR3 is CASSQGGGAAFF. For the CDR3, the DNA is TGTGCCAGCAGCCAAGGAGGGGGGGCAGCGTTTTTT.

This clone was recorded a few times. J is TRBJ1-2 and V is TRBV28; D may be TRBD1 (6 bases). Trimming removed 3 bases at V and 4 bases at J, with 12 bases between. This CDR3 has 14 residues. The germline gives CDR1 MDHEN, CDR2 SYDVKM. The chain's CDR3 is CASSLNRASYGYTF. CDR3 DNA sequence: TGTGCCAGCAGTTTGAACAGGGCGTCCTATGGCTACACCTTC.

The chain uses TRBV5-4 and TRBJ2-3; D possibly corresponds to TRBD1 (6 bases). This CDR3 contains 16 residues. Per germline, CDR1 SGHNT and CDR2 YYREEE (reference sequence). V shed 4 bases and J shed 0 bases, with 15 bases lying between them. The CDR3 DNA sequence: TGTGCCAGCAGCCCTGGGTTCGGGACAAGCACAGATACGCAGTATTTT. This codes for CASSPGFGTSTDTQYF.